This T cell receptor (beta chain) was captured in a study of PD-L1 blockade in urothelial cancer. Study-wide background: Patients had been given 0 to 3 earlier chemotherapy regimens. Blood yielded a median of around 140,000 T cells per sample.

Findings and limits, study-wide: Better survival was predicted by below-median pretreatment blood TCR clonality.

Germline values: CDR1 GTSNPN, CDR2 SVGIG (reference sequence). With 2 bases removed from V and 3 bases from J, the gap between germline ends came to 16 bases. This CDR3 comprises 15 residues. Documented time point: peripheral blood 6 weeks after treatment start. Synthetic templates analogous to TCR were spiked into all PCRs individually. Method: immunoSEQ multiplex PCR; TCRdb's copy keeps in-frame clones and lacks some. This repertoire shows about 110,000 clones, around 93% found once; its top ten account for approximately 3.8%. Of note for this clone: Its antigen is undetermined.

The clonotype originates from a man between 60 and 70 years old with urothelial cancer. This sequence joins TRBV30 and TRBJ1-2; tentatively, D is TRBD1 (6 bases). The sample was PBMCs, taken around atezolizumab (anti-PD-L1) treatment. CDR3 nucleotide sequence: TGTGCCTGGAGTAAAGGAGGGAGGGGGGACTATGGCTACACCTTC. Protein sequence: CAWSKGGRGDYGYTF.